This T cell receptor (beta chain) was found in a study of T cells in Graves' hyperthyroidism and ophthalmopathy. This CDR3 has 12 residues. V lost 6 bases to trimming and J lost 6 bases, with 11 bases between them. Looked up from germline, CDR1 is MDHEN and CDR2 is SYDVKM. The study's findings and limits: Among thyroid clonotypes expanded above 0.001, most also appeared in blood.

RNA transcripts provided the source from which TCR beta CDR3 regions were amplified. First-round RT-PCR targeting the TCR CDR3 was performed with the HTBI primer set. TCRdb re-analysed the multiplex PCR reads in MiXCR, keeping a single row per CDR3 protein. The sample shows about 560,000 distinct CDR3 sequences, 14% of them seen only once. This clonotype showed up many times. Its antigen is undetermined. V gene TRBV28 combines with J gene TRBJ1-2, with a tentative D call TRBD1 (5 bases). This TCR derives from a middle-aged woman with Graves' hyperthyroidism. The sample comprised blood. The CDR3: CASRTGANGYTF. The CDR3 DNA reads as TGTGCCAGCAGAACCGGGGCAAATGGCTACACCTTC.